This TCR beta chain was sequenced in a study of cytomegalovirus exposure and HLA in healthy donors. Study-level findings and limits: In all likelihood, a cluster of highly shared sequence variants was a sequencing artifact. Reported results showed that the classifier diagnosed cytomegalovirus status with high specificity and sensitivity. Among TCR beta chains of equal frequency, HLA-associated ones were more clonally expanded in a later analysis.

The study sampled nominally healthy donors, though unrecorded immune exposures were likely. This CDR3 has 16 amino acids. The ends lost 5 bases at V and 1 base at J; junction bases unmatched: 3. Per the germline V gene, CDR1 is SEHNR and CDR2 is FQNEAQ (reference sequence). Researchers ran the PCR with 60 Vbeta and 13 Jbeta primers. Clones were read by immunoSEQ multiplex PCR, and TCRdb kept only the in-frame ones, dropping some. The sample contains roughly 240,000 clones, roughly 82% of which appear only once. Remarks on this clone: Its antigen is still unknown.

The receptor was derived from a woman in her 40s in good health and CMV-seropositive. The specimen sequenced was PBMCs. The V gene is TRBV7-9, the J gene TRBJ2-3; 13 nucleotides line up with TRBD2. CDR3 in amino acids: CASSPGLAGRTDTQYF. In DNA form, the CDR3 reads TGTGCCAGCAGCCCGGGACTAGCGGGGCGCACAGATACGCAGTATTTT.